A selection of T cell receptor beta chains follows, all from one sample in a study of shared clonotypes between healthy human individuals. Method: immunoSEQ multiplex PCR; TCRdb's copy keeps in-frame clones and lacks some. This sample yields about 2.1 million clones, of which roughly 91% are seen a single time; about 1.5% belongs to the top ten. The material sequenced was naive CD8+ T cells from PBMCs. These receptors were obtained from a man younger than 30 in good health. Some clones in this sample may be carry-over from other donors' samples. The CDR3 runs from the conserved cysteine through the conserved F or W. D genes are given only for firm matches.

v_call: TRBV10-2
j_call: TRBJ1-3
d_call: .
cdr3_length: 16
cdr3_aa: CATSTTGFARGDTIYF
cdr3_nt: TGCGCCACCTCCACGACAGGTTTTGCCCGGGGAGACACCATATATTTT

v_call: TRBV28
j_call: TRBJ2-1
d_call: TRBD2
cdr3_length: 17
cdr3_aa: CASSLWETSGAYNEQFF
cdr3_nt: TGTGCCAGCAGTTTATGGGAGACTAGCGGGGCCTACAATGAGCAGTTCTTC

v_call: TRBV4-1
j_call: TRBJ2-2
d_call: .
cdr3_length: 15
cdr3_aa: CASSQARGLTGELFF
cdr3_nt: TGCGCCAGCAGCCAGGCGCGCGGACTCACCGGGGAGCTGTTTTTT

v_call: TRBV4-1
j_call: TRBJ2-5
d_call: .
cdr3_length: 16
cdr3_aa: CASSQDVYGDLETQYF
cdr3_nt: TGCGCCAGCAGCCAAGATGTCTATGGGGACCTGGAGACCCAGTACTTC

v_call: TRBV7-2
j_call: TRBJ1-1
d_call: .
cdr3_length: 16
cdr3_aa: CASSLALRRENTEAFF
cdr3_nt: TGTGCCAGCAGCTTAGCGTTGAGAAGAGAGAACACTGAAGCTTTCTTT

v_call: TRBV30
j_call: TRBJ2-5
d_call: .
cdr3_length: 14
cdr3_aa: CAWSVGVIGETQYF
cdr3_nt: TGTGCCTGGAGTGTAGGAGTGATCGGGGAGACCCAGTACTTC

v_call: TRBV5-1
j_call: TRBJ2-7
d_call: .
cdr3_length: 13
cdr3_aa: CASSDNRAYEQYF
cdr3_nt: TGCGCCAGCAGCGACAACAGGGCCTACGAGCAGTACTTC

v_call: TRBV6-1
j_call: TRBJ2-7
d_call: .
cdr3_length: 15
cdr3_aa: CASSEAVGTTYEQYF
cdr3_nt: TGTGCCAGCAGTGAAGCTGTGGGAACCACCTACGAGCAGTACTTC

v_call: TRBV14
j_call: TRBJ2-2
d_call: .
cdr3_length: 17
cdr3_aa: CASSQAPWELNTGELFF
cdr3_nt: TGTGCCAGCAGCCAAGCGCCGTGGGAGCTCAACACCGGGGAGCTGTTTTTT

v_call: TRBV2
j_call: TRBJ1-5
d_call: .
cdr3_length: 13
cdr3_aa: CASSESGFQPQHF
cdr3_nt: TGTGCCAGCAGTGAAAGTGGATTTCAGCCCCAGCATTTT

v_call: TRBV28
j_call: TRBJ1-2
d_call: TRBD1
cdr3_length: 13
cdr3_aa: CASSFLGQVAYTF
cdr3_nt: TGTGCCAGCAGTTTTTTGGGACAGGTGGCCTACACCTTC